This record looks at one T cell receptor beta chain sequence and its context. Its antigen target is currently unknown. Per-base quality was not reported, and no clone a single base away is much larger than it. In total, roughly 670 healthy bone marrow donors made up the cohort. At the time of sampling, all cohort members were nominally healthy, though unrecorded immune exposures were likely present. The donor was CMV seropositive and belonged to the group of some 290 seropositive cohort members. Every donor gave a peripheral blood sample, and the peripheral blood mononuclear cells from that sample were used for TCR beta sequencing. Genomic DNA extraction from the blood cell samples was performed with the Qiagen DNeasy Blood Extraction Kit. V and J lose 3 bases and 6 bases, and a span of 17 bases separates them. Via the germline V gene, CDR1 is SGHTA and CDR2 FQGNSA. The CDR3 spans 16 residues, from the cysteine through the phenylalanine. CDR3 DNA only is kept here, 48 bases in frame from base 1.

This sample is drawn from a study of cytomegalovirus exposure and HLA in healthy donors (TCRdb year 2017). Notes on the research overall: According to an earlier analysis of a few hundred of the donors, some 180 million T cells yielded 117 million unique TCR beta sequences and 250 to 350 Gb of sequence data. An early release that covered about 640 HLA-typed donors contained approximately 300 gigabases of sequencing data and tens of millions of unique TCR sequences. Of the roughly 400 genotyped donors, 75% to 85% were placed in the genetic ancestry cluster associated with self-reported Caucasian donors. The study was designed to test whether signatures of past pathogen exposure could be identified by cataloging public T cell receptors. The study used immunosequencing to profile the T cell repertoires of 666 subjects and linked those repertoires to cytomegalovirus serostatus. In addition to the first cohort of about 650 subjects, a separate validation cohort of approximately 130 different subjects was used. To predict cytomegalovirus infection status, the study brought together high-throughput TCR immunosequencing, statistical association of individual TCRs with disease status, and machine learning. A later analysis re-examined previously published TCR beta repertoires from more than 600 donors and added high-resolution HLA genotyping to investigate patterns of TCR occurrence. Rather than using new phenotypic data, the later analysis identified candidate immune exposures from TCR beta sequences and from how often those sequences occurred across donors. An earlier analysis of about 600 of the donors used high-throughput TCR beta sequencing to judge whether each TCR beta V gene segment behaved as functional or pseudogenic. Alongside the repertoire data, information on donor age, sex, ethnicity and CMV serostatus was compiled. Genome-wide SNP genotypes for about 65% of the 666 donors were used in a later genetic analysis, which treated that subset as a discovery cohort. Every discovery cohort repertoire had been produced on one sequencing platform. HLA typing covered class I and class II loci at four-digit resolution. The number of typed donors differed by locus: about 629-630 for A, B, C, DRB1 and DQB1; roughly 510 for DQA1; approximately 600 for DPA1; and 450 to 480 for DPB1. Four to six DR-DQ haplotypes were handled as single units for association and clustering because linkage in the cohort was strong. Among around 400 genotyped donors of the cohort, an average of about 240,000 unique TCR beta nucleotide sequences were sequenced per donor, around 20% of them non-productive. On the study overall, not on this receptor specifically: A later genetic analysis associated a missense DCLRE1C variant with V-gene and J-gene trimming of TCR beta chains, and an independent cohort replicated the association. In a later analysis, most CMV-associated TCR beta chains were found to appear HLA-restricted, with HLA associations seemingly driven largely by CMV exposure. Compared with the roughly 600-donor mean, donors in an Asian-associated ancestry cluster had fewer N-insertions in productive TCRs, according to a later genetic analysis. The sequencing pipeline was judged likely to have produced a cluster of highly shared sequence variants as a technical artifact. Specific HLA alleles were associated with 18,000 or so TCR beta sequences at a false discovery rate of 0.05 in a later analysis. In the study, around 150 TCR beta chains were listed as associated with cytomegalovirus. For the cohort, immune exposure information was limited to CMV serostatus. In an earlier analysis of about 550 of the donors, most TCR beta V segments were observed in productive rearrangements about 87% or about 30% of the time, broadly matching IMGT annotations. Most TCR sequences were observed very rarely across donors, whereas some public TCRs were present in many individuals. A later analysis found that TCR association rates varied across HLA loci, with DRB1 alleles showing the most associated TCRs and HLA-C alleles the fewest. In vitro tests confirmed that a few of the cytomegalovirus-associated TCR beta chains recognize cytomegalovirus antigens. Only TCR beta chains were sequenced in this cohort, and the absence of alpha or paired-chain data limited detectable features. The earlier analysis of approximately 560 of the donors excluded 15 to 20 rarely observed V segments, including chromosome 9 orphons, because counts were too low. Strong co-occurrence of HLA alleles, especially DR and DQ, made assigning TCR associations to individual alleles difficult. Linkage disequilibrium might explain the correlated functional status among segregating V segments, but an unknown experimental factor could not be ruled out. The authors suggested that the approach could potentially be extended to other disease states and immunological phenotypes. According to a later analysis, parvovirus B19, influenza, CMV and Epstein-Barr virus appeared linked to several top co-occurrence clusters. Because some donors lacked HLA typing at each locus, the association tests relied only on the typed subset. In a later analysis, HLA-associated TCR beta chains were found to be more clonally expanded and to have lower generation probabilities than equally common non-associated chains. Because the 87-base-pair reads could not distinguish some IMGT-functional V segments, including TRBV6-2 and TRBV6-3, those segments were excluded. The classifier was reported to diagnose cytomegalovirus status with high specificity and sensitivity in both the original cohort and the validation cohort. A further reported finding was that TCR beta sequences accurately predicted the HLA-A and HLA-B alleles for most subjects in the first cohort. Sequencing depth was assumed to be roughly uniform across donors in the presence/absence analyses, though that assumption may not hold.

Library generation was performed with the immunoSEQ multiplex PCR assay. For the multiplex PCR, a mixture combining 60 forward primers for TCR Vbeta segments and 13 reverse primers for TCR Jbeta segments was used. The CDR3 region of rearranged TCR beta genes was amplified from genomic DNA by a multiplex PCR assay. On the Illumina HiSeq System, the amplified TCR beta libraries were sequenced as 87-base-pair reads. Regarding the original processing steps: A later analysis tallied 75 million to 95 million unique TCR beta chains across the 600 to 700 repertoires, and around 12 million of those chains were shared by two or more donors. Raw reads were error-corrected and collapsed into unique sequences with a nearest-neighbor algorithm that merged closely related sequences to remove PCR and sequencing errors. V, D and J gene segments were assigned by aligning CDR3 sequences to IMGT reference sequences. For a sequence to be retained, at least a six-nucleotide match to both a V gene segment and a J gene segment was required. Rearrangements were classified as productive when the CDR3 lacked stop codons and remained in frame with V and J, and all other rearrangements were classified as non-productive. Following IMGT convention, CDR3 was defined as the stretch from the second conserved V-encoded cysteine to the conserved J-encoded phenylalanine. The earlier analysis of about 610 of the donors excluded any sequence lacking an unambiguous match to a single V gene segment. In an earlier analysis of several hundred of the donors, V segments were called functional above 56.7% productive rearrangements and were called segregating when the between-donor standard deviation exceeded 5%. A statistical classification framework was built to diagnose cytomegalovirus status from the catalog of TCR beta chain sequences. In a later analysis, TCR nucleotide sequences were compared against IMGT/GENE-DB human TR gene sequences so that V and J genes could be assigned. In a later analysis, CDR3 sequences and most-parsimonious VDJ recombination scenarios were assigned using the TCRdist pipeline. A later analysis defined each TCR beta chain by its CDR3 amino acid sequence plus V-gene family, and excluded reads lacking a unique V-gene family. As a way to deal with suspected cross-contamination and a sequencing artifact, a later analysis dropped under 600 nucleotide sequences that were highly shared and had low generation probability. For each public chain, a later analysis derived a clonal expansion index from normalized ranks of inferred template counts within each repertoire. In a later analysis, generation probabilities were computed with a VDJ recombination model fitted to out-of-frame rearrangements, and the resulting probabilities were checked against IGoR. In a later analysis, TCR-TCR, TCR-HLA and TCR-CMV co-occurrence was scored with hypergeometric tests, and a repertoire-size bias correction was applied to TCR pairs. In a later analysis, false discovery rates were estimated by permuting HLA or CMV assignments 20 times. In a later analysis, co-occurring TCRs were grouped using DBSCAN, and TCRdist sequence similarity was added for clustering within HLA-allele-positive subsets. Repertoires with fewer than 30,000 or more than 120,000 public chains, plus five repertoires with anomalous nucleotide sharing, were excluded from co-occurrence clustering. Imported from immuneACCESS, the table was reduced by TCRdb to in-frame sequences with V and J called. These copies leave out some clones; in studies compared against another copy, an unresolved V gene accounts for under half, and the cause of the remainder is not known. V, J and clone size derive from that table, while D and trimming were established from the DNA sequence. The sample table holds 100,000 to 150,000 clones, of which around 74% were seen once. The top ten hold approximately 6.4% of the sample.

The material sequenced was PBMCs. This TCR was recovered from a woman between 45 and 65 years old in good health and CMV-seropositive. This sequence uses TRBV7-2 and TRBJ2-2; the D gene is perhaps TRBD1, on 6 matching bases. The DNA is as follows: TGTGCCAGCAGCTTCGGGCAGGGGAATTTGGCCGGGGAGCTGTTTTTT. It translates to CASSFGQGNLAGELFF.